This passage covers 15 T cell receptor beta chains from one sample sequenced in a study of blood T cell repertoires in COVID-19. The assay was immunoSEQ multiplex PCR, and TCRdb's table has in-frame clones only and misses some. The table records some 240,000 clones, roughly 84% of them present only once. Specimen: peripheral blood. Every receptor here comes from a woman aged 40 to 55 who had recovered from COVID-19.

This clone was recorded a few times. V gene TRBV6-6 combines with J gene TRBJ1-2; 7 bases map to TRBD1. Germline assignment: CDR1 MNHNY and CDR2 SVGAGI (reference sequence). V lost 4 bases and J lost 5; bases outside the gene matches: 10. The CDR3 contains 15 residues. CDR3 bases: TGTGCCAGCAGTTCCACGCCCGGGACAGCTTATGGCTACACCTTC. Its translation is CASSSTPGTAYGYTF.

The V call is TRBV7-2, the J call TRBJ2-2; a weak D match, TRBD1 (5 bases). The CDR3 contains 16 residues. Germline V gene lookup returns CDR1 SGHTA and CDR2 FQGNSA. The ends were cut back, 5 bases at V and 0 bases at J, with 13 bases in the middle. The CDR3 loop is CASSPTVIANTGELFF. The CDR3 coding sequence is TGTGCCAGCAGCCCGACAGTTATCGCGAACACCGGGGAGCTGTTTTTT.

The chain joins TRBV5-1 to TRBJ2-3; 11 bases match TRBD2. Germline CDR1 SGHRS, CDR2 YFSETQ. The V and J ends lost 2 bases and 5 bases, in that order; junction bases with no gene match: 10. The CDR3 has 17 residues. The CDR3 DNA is TGCGCCAGCAGCTTAGGGGCTAGCGGGGGGCATAGAGATACGCAGTATTTT. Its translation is CASSLGASGGHRDTQYF. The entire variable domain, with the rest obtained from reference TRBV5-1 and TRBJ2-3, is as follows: KAGVTQTPRYLIKTRGQQVTLSCSPISGHRSVSWYQQTPGQGLQFLFEYFSETQRNKGNFPGRFSGRQFSNSRSEMNVSTLELGDSALYLCASSLGASGGHRDTQYFGPGTRLTVL.

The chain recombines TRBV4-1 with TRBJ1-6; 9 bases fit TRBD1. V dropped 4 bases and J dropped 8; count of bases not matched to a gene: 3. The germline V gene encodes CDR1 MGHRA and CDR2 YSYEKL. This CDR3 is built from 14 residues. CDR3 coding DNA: TGCGCCAGCAGCCGCGGGACAGGGTATTCACCCCTCCACTTT. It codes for CASSRGTGYSPLHF.

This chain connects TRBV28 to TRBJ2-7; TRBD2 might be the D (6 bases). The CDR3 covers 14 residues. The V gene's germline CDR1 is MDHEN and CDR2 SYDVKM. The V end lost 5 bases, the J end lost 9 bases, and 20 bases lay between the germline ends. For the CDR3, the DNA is TGTGCCAGCAGTAATAGGGACTTAACGTGGAGGCAGTACTTC. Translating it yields CASSNRDLTWRQYF.

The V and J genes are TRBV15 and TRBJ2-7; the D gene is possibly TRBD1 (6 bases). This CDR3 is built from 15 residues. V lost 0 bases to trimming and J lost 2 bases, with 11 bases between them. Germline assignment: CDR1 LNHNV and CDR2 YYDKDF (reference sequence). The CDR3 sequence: CATSRDVDSTYEQYF. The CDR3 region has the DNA TGTGCCACCAGCAGAGATGTGGACAGTACCTACGAGCAGTACTTC.

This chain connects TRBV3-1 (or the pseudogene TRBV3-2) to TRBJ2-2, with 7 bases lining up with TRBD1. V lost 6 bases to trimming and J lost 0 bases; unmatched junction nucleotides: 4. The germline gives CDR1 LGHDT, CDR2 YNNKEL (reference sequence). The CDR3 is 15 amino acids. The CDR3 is CASRRGTANTGELFF. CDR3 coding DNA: TGTGCCAGCAGACGTGGGACAGCGAACACCGGGGAGCTGTTTTTT.

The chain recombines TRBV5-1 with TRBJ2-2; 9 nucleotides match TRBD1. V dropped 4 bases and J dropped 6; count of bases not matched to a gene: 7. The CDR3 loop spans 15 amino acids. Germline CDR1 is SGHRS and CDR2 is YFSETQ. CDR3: CASSLGGTGSGELFF. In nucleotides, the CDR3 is TGCGCCAGCAGCCTCGGTGGGACAGGGTCCGGGGAGCTGTTTTTT.

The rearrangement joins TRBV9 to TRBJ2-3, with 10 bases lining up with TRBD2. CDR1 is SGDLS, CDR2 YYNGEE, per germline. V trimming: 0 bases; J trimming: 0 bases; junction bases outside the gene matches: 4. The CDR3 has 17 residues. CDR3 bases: TGTGCCAGCAGCGTAGCGGCTAGCGGGGGAAGCACAGATACGCAGTATTTT. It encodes CASSVAASGGSTDTQYF.

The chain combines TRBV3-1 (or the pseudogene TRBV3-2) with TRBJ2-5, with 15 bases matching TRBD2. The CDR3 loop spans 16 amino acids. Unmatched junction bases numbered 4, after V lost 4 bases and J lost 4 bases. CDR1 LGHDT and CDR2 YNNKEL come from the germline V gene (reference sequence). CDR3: CASSPGLAGGVETQYF. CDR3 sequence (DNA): TGTGCCAGCAGCCCAGGACTAGCGGGGGGGGTAGAGACCCAGTACTTC.

CDR3 nucleotide sequence: TGTGCCAGCAGGCCCCGGGACTACAATGAGCAGTTCTTC. This gives the protein CASRPRDYNEQFF. The chain links TRBV6-5 to TRBJ2-1; a possible D gene is TRBD2 (5 bases). Trimming took 6 bases from V and 3 from J, leaving 9 bases between them. This CDR3 has 13 amino acids. CDR1 is MNHEY, CDR2 SVGAGI, per germline.

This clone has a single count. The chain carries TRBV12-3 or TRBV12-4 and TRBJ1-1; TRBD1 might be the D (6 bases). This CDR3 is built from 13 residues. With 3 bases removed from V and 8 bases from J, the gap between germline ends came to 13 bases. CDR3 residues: CASSFASGTEAFF. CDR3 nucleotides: TGTGCCAGCAGTTTCGCTTCCGGGACAGAAGCTTTCTTT.

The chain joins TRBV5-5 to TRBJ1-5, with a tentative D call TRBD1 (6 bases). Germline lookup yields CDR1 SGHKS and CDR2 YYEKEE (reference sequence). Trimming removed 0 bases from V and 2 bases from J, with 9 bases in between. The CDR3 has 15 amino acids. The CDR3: CASSLAKGGNQPQHF. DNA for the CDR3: TGTGCCAGCAGCTTGGCCAAGGGGGGCAATCAGCCCCAGCATTTT.

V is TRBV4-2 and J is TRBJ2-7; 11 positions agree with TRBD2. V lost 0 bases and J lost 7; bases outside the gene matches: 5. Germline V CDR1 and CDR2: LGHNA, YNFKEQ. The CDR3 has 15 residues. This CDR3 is CASSQDPVAGGEQYF. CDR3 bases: TGTGCCAGCAGCCAAGATCCGGTAGCGGGGGGGGAGCAGTACTTC.

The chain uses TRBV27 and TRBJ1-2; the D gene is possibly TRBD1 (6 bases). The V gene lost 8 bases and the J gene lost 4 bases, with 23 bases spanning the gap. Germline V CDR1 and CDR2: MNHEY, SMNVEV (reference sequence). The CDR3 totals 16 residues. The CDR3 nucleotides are TGTGCCAGCTCCCCCTCCGGCCGGGGGGCCGGCTATGGCTACACCTTC. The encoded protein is CASSPSGRGAGYGYTF.